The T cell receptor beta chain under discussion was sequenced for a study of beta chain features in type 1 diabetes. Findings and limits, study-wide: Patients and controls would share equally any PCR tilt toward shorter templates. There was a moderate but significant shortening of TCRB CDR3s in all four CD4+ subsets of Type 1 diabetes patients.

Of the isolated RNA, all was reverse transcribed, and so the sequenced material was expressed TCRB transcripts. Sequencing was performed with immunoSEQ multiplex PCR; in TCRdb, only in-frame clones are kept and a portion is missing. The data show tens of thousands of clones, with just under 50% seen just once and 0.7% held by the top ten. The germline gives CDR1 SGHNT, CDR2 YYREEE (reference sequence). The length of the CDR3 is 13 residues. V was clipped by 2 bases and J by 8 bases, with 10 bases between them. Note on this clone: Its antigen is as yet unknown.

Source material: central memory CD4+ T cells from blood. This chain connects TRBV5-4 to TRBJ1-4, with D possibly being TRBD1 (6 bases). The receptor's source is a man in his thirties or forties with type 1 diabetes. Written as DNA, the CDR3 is TGTGCCAGCAGCTTTGGACAGTCAGAAAAACTGTTTTTT. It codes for CASSFGQSEKLFF.